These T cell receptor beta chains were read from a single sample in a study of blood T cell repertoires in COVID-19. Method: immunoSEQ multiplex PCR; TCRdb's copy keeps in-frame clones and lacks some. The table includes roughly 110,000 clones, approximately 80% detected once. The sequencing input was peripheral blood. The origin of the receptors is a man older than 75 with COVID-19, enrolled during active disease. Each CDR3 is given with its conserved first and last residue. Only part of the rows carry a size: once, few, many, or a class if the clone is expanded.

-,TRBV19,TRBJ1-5,CASSPRSPDTGPGGNQPQHF
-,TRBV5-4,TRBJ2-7,CASSLFGGSDLHEQYF
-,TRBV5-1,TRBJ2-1,CASSSQGTGNEQFF
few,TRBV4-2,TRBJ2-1,CASSQSPGLAGNTNEQFF
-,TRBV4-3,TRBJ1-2,CASSAYVGGRNYGYTF
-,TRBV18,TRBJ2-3,CASSPLDRGNPTDTQYF
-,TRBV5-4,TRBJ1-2,CASSLTDLYGYTF
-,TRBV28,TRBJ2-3,CASRENRGSTSTDTQYF
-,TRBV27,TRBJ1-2,CASSFIRDDGYTF
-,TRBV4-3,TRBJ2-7,CASSVSGTGAYEQYF
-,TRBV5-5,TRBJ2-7,CASSLAGQLQYF
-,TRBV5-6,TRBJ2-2,CASSQVSSGELFF
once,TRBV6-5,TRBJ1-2,CASSYSSGERIGYTF
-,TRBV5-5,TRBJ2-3,CASSLELAGVEYF